The present entry profiles one T cell receptor (beta chain) with its context. Its antigen remains unidentified. TCRdb passed the reads through MiXCR, listing each CDR3 protein once. The data hold around 310,000 distinct CDR3 sequences, with roughly a sixth observed a single time. The data derive from a study of T cell repertoires in cytomegalovirus infection. Study background: Indications of both CMV infection and matching HLA type were provided by public TCR beta signatures. The study's findings and limits: Based on cumulative public TCR beta family frequency, carriers of CMV plus the relevant HLA were identified. What dominated the ex vivo response were HLA-C-restricted CMV-specific TCR beta clonotypes.

V shed 2 bases and J shed 3 bases, with 16 bases lying between them. The CDR3 runs to 17 residues. Germline V gene sequence: CDR1 SGHVS, CDR2 FQNEAQ. The TCR originated in a human donor in good health (CMV status not recorded). Some clones in this sample may be carry-over from other donors' samples. The chain is built from TRBV7-8 and TRBJ2-2; TRBD1 might be the D (7 bases). Sequencing was performed on PBMCs. The CDR3 protein is CASSLRGGGFDTGELFF. The CDR3 DNA is TGTGCCAGCAGCTTACGAGGAGGGGGCTTTGACACCGGGGAGCTGTTTTTT.